This T cell receptor (beta chain) derives from a study of multiple sclerosis patients with progressive multifocal leukoencephalopathy. The study's findings and limits: Before and during natalizumab, the clones expanded at PML already existed. At PML onset, no shared TRBV or TRBJ gene usage was seen.

Time point meaning: about a year of natalizumab therapy. Every listed patient previously received interferon beta; all PML patients were women. With 0 bases clipped from V and 3 bases from J, the junction kept 1 base outside the gene matches. This CDR3 spans 14 amino acids. Germline CDR1 is SGHRS and CDR2 is YFSETQ. This clone was detected a few times. Its target is unknown. Other nucleotide sequences from this sample produce the same CDR3. The protocol was immunoSEQ multiplex PCR, while the TCRdb copy is restricted to in-frame clones and leaves out a portion. Altogether around 27,000 clones are present, around 90% being singletons, with the ten largest covering under 1.5%.

This sequence was found in a human donor with multiple sclerosis. The sequences come from PBMCs, collected from a patient treated with natalizumab. The chain couples TRBV5-1 to TRBJ2-7, with 9 nucleotides matching TRBD1. CDR3 region: CASSLGGQGYEQYF. CDR3 coding DNA: TGCGCCAGCAGCTTGGGGGGACAGGGCTACGAGCAGTACTTC.